This TCR beta chain was sequenced for a study of CD8+ T cells in alopecia areata. Extracted from the samples, RNA was reverse transcribed into cDNA to serve as the sequencing template. The assay was immunoSEQ multiplex PCR, and TCRdb's table has in-frame clones only and misses some. The data show some 110,000 clones, 55% to 70% seen once. Deletions cut 6 bases from V and 4 bases from J, with 12 bases between. Germline CDR1 and CDR2: SQVTM and ANQGSEA. The CDR3 has 12 amino acids. General observations from the study: Patients shared TCRs less clearly than mice did, possibly owing to HLA. For lesional scalp, especially alopecia totalis/universalis, clonality was higher than in normal scalp.

For this clone: Its antigen is unidentified.

Sorting of CD4+ and CD8+ T cells was performed on PBMCs. Specimen: CD4+ T cells sorted from blood. This chain joins TRBV29-1 and TRBJ2-5; possible D gene TRBD1, 5 bases. This TCR came from a human donor in good health. The CDR3 DNA reads TGCAGCGTGACAGAGAGAGGAGAGACCCAGTACTTC. Residues: CSVTERGETQYF.